This TCR beta chain was recovered during a study of glioma-infiltrating T cells. General study findings and limits: CDR3 overlap between tissue and blood was very small. Gliomas, especially low-grade, showed above-expected tissue-blood divergence; non-neoplastic patients showed below.

This clonotype has more than one count but fewer than ten. Its antigen is undetermined. The CDR3 consists of 15 residues. CDR1 and CDR2 from the germline V gene are LGHNA and YNFKEQ. V lost 2 bases and J lost 4, with 11 bases in between. TCR alpha and beta CDR3 regions were amplified from RNA using iRepertoire nested multiplex PCR. For one-step reverse transcription and amplification, roughly 95-400 ng of tissue mRNA or PBMC total RNA was used. TCRdb analysed the multiplex PCR reads with MiXCR anew, one entry per CDR3 protein. Of some 180,000 distinct CDR3 sequences listed, 32% are singletons. The sample consisted of glioma tissue, nonneoplastic brain tissue, or PBMCs (not recorded which). The TCR sequence derives from a human donor with low-grade glioma or glioblastoma, undergoing nonglioma brain surgery, or in good health (not recorded which). The chain combines TRBV4-2 with TRBJ1-4, with D uncertain. This CDR3 reads CASSQKEGINEKLFF. The DNA of the CDR3 is TGTGCCAGCAGCCAAAAGGAGGGCATTAATGAAAAACTGTTTTTT.